This entry concerns a single TCR beta chain. This record comes from a study of blood T cell repertoires in COVID-19. The wider study: COVID-19 samples, acute and convalescent, were from the United States, Italy and Spain. Sources were T cells, B-cell-depleted T cells, or PBMCs; the material itself was cDNA or gDNA.

With 7 bases removed from V and 0 bases from J, the gap between germline ends came to 5 bases. Germline V gene lookup returns CDR1 KGHDR and CDR2 SFDVKD. This CDR3 region has 13 residues. Methods used by the authors: Estimated nucleated cell counts came from reference gene primer amplification. TCRdb's table, derived via immunoSEQ multiplex PCR, lists solely in-frame clones and lacks some. The V and J calls and clone size were taken over from that table, and D and trimming were inferred from the DNA. Among about 210,000 clones, around 92% were seen once, and the ten largest hold 0.95% to 1.5%. The chain has TRBV24-1 and TRBJ2-2; no firm D call. The clonotype comes from a man under 40 with acute or convalescent COVID-19. Source material: peripheral blood. The CDR3 DNA is TGTGCCACCAGCGACACGAACACCGGGGAGCTGTTTTTT. This gives the protein CATSDTNTGELFF.